This TCR beta chain stems from a study of shared clonotypes between healthy human individuals (dated by TCRdb to about 2020). In terms of the full investigation: The cohort comprised two women and a few men aged 18 to 49 years. Between about 0.94 and 10 billion PBMCs per donor were obtained by leukapheresis. To estimate repertoire size and how much clonotypes are shared between individuals, the study performed deep sequencing of blood TCR repertoires from roughly five healthy adults. Different laboratories and diverse techniques were used to prepare libraries and sequence TCR repertoires, to increase sequencing depth and limit assay-specific biases. Per donor, three plates each were used for CD4 naive and CD4 memory, two for CD8 naive, and one for CD8 memory.

About this clone: The antigen it binds to is not known. It has no much larger one-base neighbor in the sample; base qualities were not kept.

V and J are trimmed by 5 bases and 5 bases, and the gene matches miss 9 bases of the junction. Reading from cysteine to phenylalanine, the CDR3 counts 16 amino acids. Only the CDR3 portion is preserved as DNA: 48 bases, with reading frame beginning at the first base. Taken from the germline V gene (reference sequence), the CDR1 and CDR2 loops are SEHNR and FQNEAQ. Broader findings and caveats from the paper: Sampling was restricted to blood, and TCR repertoires in tissue are likely to differ from TCR repertoires in blood. Based on pairwise subsampling, the degree of clonotype sharing among donors was expected to be affected by sequencing depth. Because the study included a small number of donors, the genetic and exposure-history diversity represented was limited. Higher generation probabilities were observed for clonotypes shared by all four sorted-subset donors than for non-shared clonotypes. About 5% of naive CD4, 3% to 4% of naive CD8, approximately 2.2% of memory CD4, and around 0.42% of memory CD8 clonotypes were shared across several donors. Incomplete sequencing was indicated by rarefaction of sorted-subset datasets, despite the large sequencing depth. Larger estimated clonotype richness was generally found for naive subsets than for memory subsets.

Using the deep immunoSEQ assay, multiplex PCR amplified TCR CDR3 regions from genomic DNA. For each cell subset, the extracted genomic DNA was distributed evenly across all wells of several immunoSEQ 96-well plates, and each plate served as one replicate. For sorted subsets, 200 to 250 ng of genomic DNA, equivalent to around 31,000 T cell genomes, went into each replicate PCR. Purified libraries were quantified with a Qubit 3.0 fluorometer, sized on a Bioanalyzer 2100, and re-quantified with the KAPA Library Quantification kit. Each immunoSEQ 96-well plate was sequenced on its own single-read 150-cycle Illumina NextSeq 550 flow cell. The paper's data handling went like this. Because the immunoSEQ output included only junctional sequences and no quality scores, the filtering could not be the same as the filtering used for full-length reads. Sequences were annotated with PyIR, a Python wrapper for IgBLAST v1.9, using IMGT germline references to assign V/J genes and CDR3. Reads with weak V/J assignments (E-value above 1e-6), missing CDR3, stop codons, out-of-frame junctions, or ambiguous translated residues were removed. V3J clonotypes were defined as sequences sharing the same inferred V gene, J gene, and CDR3 amino acid sequence. The percentage overlap between two repertoires was calculated by dividing the number of shared unique clonotypes by the size of the smaller repertoire. Three approaches were used to assess repertoire richness: RTK rarefaction, the Chao1 estimator, and Recon v2.1 estimates of unobserved clonotypes. Generation probabilities were computed with OLGA for all TCRbeta clonotypes obtained by the gDNA method from a handful of donors. In its TCRdb copy, this immuneACCESS table keeps in-frame sequences only and misses some clones. Where compared with another copy, unresolved V genes explain less than half of these, and the others have no known cause. That table furnishes V, J and clone size, whereas the DNA furnished D and trimming. The sample table shows approximately 1.4 million clones, and around 98% are seen once. The top ten clonotypes cover 0.4% to 0.55% of the sample.

The donors were healthy, HIV-negative adults who had no recently reported acute infections or vaccinations. Every donor was a Caucasian adult residing in Nashville, Tennessee, USA. CD4+ T cells were enriched by magnetic negative selection; naive cells were then positively selected on CD45RA, and the negative fraction formed the memory subset. Blood was obtained by leukapheresis, after which PBMCs were separated by Ficoll-Histopaque density gradient centrifugation and cryopreserved in liquid nitrogen vapor phase. Purity and quantity of every magnetically sorted T cell population were checked by analytical flow cytometry. Each sorted fraction had its genomic DNA isolated and then quantified by UV absorbance on a Nanodrop 2000c.

Sequences were obtained from naive CD4+ T cells sorted from blood. The cell subset or site label here, explained by the study, means: CD45RA+ positively selected. The chain is assembled from TRBV7-9 and TRBJ2-5, and 12 junction bases match TRBD2. This clonotype originated in a young man in good health. For the CDR3, the sequence is CASSPQASGRVETQYF. The DNA is TGTGCCAGCAGCCCCCAGGCTAGCGGGAGGGTGGAGACCCAGTACTTC.